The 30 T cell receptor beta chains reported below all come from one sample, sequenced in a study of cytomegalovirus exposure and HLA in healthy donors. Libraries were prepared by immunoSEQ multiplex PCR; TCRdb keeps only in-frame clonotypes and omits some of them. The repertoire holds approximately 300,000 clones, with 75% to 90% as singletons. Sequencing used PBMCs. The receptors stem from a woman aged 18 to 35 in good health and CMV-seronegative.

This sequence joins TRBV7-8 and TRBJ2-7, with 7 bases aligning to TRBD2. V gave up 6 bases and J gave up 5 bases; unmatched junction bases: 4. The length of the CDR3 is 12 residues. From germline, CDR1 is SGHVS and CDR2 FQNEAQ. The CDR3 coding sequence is TGTGCCAGCAGTCGGGGGGAGAACGAGCAGTACTTC. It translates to CASSRGENEQYF.

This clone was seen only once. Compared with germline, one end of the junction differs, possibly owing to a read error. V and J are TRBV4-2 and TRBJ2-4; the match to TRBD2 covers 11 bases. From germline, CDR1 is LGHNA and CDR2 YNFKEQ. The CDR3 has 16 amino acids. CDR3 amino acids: CASSQEGTSGLGGVCF. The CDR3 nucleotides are TGTGCCAGCAGCCAAGAAGGGACTAGCGGTCTTGGGGGGGTGTGCTTC.

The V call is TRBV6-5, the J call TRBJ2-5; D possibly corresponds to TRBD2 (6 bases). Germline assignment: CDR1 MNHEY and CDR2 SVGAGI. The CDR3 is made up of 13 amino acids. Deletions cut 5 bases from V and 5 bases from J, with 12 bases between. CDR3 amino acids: CASSQGLGETQYF. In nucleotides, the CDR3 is TGTGCCAGCAGTCAGGGACTCGGGGAGACCCAGTACTTC.

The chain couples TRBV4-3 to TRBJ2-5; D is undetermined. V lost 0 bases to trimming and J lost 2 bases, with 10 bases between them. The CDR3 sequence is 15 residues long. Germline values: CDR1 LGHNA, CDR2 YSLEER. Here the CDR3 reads CASSQELRQQETQYF. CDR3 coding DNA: TGCGCCAGCAGCCAAGAGCTTAGACAACAAGAGACCCAGTACTTC.

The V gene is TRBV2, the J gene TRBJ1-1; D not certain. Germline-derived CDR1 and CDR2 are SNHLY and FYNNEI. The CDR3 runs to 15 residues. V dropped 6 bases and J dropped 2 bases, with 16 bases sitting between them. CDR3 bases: TGTGCCAGCAGCCCTGTTGAAGCGGGCAACACTGAAGCTTTCTTT. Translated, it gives CASSPVEAGNTEAFF. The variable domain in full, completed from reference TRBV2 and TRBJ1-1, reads EPEVTQTPSHQVTQMGQEVILRCVPISNHLYFYWYRQILGQKVEFLVSFYNNEISEKSEIFDDQFSVERPDGSNFTLKIRSTKLEDSAMYFCASSPVEAGNTEAFFGQGTRLTVV.

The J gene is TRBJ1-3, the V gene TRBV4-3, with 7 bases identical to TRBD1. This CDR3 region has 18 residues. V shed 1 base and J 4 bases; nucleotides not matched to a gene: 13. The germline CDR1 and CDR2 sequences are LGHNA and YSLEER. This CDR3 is CASSQAPTGETLGNTIYF. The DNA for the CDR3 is TGCGCCAGCAGCCAAGCCCCAACAGGGGAGACTTTGGGAAACACCATATATTTT.

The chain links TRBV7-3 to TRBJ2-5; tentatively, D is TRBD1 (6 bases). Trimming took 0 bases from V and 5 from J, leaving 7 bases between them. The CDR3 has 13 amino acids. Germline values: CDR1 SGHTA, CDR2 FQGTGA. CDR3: CASSLTGAETQYF. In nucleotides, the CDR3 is TGTGCCAGCAGCTTAACGGGGGCGGAGACCCAGTACTTC. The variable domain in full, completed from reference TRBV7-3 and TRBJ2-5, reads GAGVSQTPSNKVTEKGKYVELRCDPISGHTALYWYRQSLGQGPEFLIYFQGTGAADDSGLPNDRFFAVRPEGSVSTLKIQRTERGDSAVYLCASSLTGAETQYFGPGTRLLVL.

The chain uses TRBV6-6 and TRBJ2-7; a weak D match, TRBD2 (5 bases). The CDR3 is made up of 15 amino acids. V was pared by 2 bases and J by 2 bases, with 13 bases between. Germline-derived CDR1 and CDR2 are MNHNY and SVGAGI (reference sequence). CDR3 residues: CASSYRTSAAYEQYF. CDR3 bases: TGTGCCAGCAGTTACAGGACTTCAGCGGCCTACGAGCAGTACTTC.

CDR3 loop: CSVEDRPRTGTYEQYF. The CDR3 nucleotides read TGCAGCGTTGAAGATCGCCCTCGGACAGGGACCTACGAGCAGTACTTC. The V gene is TRBV29-1, the J gene TRBJ2-7, with 8 bases identical to TRBD1. V dropped 0 bases and J dropped 2; count of bases not matched to a gene: 9. Looked up from germline, CDR1 is SQVTM and CDR2 is ANQGSEA. This CDR3 comprises 16 residues.

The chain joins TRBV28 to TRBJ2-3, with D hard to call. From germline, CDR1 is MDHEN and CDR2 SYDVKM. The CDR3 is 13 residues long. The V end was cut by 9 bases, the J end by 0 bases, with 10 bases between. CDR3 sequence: CASYITSTDTQYF. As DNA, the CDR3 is TGTGCCAGTTATATTACTAGCACAGATACGCAGTATTTT.

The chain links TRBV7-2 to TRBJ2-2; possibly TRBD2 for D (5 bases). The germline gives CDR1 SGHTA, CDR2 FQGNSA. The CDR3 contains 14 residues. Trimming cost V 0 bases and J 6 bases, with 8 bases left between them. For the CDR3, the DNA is TGTGCCAGCAGCTTAGCGACGGGGTCCGGGGAGCTGTTTTTT. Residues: CASSLATGSGELFF. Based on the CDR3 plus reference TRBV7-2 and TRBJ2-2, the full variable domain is GAGVSQSPSNKVTEKGKDVELRCDPISGHTALYWYRQSLGQGLEFLIYFQGNSAPDKSGLPSDRFSAERTGGSVSTLTIQRTQQEDSAVYLCASSLATGSGELFFGEGSRLTVL.

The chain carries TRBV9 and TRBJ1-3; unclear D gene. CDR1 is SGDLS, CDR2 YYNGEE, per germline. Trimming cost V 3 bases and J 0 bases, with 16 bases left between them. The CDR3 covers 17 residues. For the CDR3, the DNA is TGTGCCAGCAGCGAGGATGAGGGCGGAAACTCTGGAAACACCATATATTTT. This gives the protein CASSEDEGGNSGNTIYF.

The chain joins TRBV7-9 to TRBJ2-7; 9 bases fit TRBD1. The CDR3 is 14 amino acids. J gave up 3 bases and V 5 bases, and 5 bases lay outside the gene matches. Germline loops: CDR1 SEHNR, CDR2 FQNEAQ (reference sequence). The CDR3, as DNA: TGTGCCAGCAGCGAGGACAGGGGATACTACGAGCAGTACTTC. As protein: CASSEDRGYYEQYF. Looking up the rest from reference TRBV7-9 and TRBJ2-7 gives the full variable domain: DTGVSQNPRHKITKRGQNVTFRCDPISEHNRLYWYRQTLGQGPEFLTYFQNEAQLEKSRLLSDRFSAERPKGSFSTLEIQRTEQGDSAMYLCASSEDRGYYEQYFGPGTRLTVT.

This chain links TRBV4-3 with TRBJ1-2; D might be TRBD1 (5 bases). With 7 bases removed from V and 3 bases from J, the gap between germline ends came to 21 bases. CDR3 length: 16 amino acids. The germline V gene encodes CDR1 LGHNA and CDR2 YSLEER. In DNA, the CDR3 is TGCGCCAGCACCTCCAGGGTAAGGGCCGTAGACTATGGCTACACCTTC. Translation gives CASTSRVRAVDYGYTF.

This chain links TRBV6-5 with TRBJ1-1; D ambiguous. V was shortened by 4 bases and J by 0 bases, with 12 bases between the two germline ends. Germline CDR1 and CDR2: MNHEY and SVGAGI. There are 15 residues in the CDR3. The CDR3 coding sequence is TGTGCCAGCAGTTCCACGATGGCGGTGAACACTGAAGCTTTCTTT. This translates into CASSSTMAVNTEAFF.

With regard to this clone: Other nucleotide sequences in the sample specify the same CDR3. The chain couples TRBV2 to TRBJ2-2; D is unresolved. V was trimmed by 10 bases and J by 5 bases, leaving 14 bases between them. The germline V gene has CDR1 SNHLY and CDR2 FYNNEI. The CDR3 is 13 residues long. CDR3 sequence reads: CATATGRTGELFF. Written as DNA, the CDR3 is TGTGCCACCGCGACGGGTCGGACCGGGGAGCTGTTTTTT.

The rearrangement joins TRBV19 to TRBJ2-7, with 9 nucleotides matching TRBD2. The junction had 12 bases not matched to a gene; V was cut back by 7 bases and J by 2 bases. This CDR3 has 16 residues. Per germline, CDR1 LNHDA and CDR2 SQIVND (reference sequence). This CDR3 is CASTEGRVAGAYEQYF. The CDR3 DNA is TGTGCCAGTACCGAAGGTAGGGTAGCGGGAGCCTACGAGCAGTACTTC.

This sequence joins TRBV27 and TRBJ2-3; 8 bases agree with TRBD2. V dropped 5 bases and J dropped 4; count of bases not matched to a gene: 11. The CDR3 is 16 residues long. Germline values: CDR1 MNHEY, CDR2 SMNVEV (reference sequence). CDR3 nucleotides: TGTGCCAGCAGTATCCAAGCGGGAGTAGGTGCAGATACGCAGTATTTT. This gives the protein CASSIQAGVGADTQYF.

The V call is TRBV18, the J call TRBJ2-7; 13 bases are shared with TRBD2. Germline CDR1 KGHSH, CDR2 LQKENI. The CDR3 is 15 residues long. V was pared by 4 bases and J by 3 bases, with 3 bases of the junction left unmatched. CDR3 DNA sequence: TGTGCCAGCTCACGGACTAGCGGGGGAAACTACGAGCAGTACTTC. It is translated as CASSRTSGGNYEQYF.

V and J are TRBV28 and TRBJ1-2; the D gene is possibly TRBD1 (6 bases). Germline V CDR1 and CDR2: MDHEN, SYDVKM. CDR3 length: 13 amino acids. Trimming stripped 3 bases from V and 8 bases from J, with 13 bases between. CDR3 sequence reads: CASSLVTGFGYTF. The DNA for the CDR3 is TGTGCCAGCAGTTTGGTTACAGGGTTCGGCTACACCTTC.

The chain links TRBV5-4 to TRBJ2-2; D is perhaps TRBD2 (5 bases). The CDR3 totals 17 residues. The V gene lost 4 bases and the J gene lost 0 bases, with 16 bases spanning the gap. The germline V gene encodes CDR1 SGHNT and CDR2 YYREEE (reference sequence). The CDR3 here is CASSPRTPLPNTGELFF. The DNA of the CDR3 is TGTGCCAGCAGCCCCCGGACTCCACTACCGAACACCGGGGAGCTGTTTTTT. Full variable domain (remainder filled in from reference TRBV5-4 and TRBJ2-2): ETGVTQSPTHLIKTRGQQVTLRCSSQSGHNTVSWYQQALGQGPQFIFQYYREEENGRGNFPPRFSGLQFPNYSSELNVNALELDDSALYLCASSPRTPLPNTGELFFGEGSRLTVL.

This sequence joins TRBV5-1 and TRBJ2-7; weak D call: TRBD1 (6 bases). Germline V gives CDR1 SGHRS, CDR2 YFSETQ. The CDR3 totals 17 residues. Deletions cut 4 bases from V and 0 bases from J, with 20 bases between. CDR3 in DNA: TGCGCCAGCAGCACCTACTACACAGGGACGGGCTCCTACGAGCAGTACTTC. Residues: CASSTYYTGTGSYEQYF.

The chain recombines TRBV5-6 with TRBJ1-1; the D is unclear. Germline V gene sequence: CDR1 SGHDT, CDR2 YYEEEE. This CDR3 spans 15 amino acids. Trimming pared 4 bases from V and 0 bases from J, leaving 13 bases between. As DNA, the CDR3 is TGTGCCAGCAGCCCCCAGGTACCCTTGAACACTGAAGCTTTCTTT. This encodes CASSPQVPLNTEAFF.

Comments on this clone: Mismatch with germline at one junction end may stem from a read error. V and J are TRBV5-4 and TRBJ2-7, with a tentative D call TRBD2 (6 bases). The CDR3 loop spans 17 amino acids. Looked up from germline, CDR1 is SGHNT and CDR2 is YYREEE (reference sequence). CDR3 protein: CASSLGTGTPSSYEQYF. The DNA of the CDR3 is TGTGCCAGCAGTTTGGGAACCGGGACTCCGAGCTCCTACGAGCAGTACTTC.

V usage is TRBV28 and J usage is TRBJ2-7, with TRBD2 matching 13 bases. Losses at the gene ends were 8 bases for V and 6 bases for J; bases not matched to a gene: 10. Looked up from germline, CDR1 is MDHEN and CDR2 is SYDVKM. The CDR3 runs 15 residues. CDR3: CASCPTSGRSFEQYF. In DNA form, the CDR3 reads TGTGCCAGCTGCCCGACTAGCGGGAGGAGCTTCGAGCAGTACTTC.

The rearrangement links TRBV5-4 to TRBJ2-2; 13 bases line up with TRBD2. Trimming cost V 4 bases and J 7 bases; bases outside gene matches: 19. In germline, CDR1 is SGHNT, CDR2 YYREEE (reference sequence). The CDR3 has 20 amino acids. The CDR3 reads CASSPRNVLAGGLGVGELFF. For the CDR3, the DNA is TGTGCCAGCAGCCCCCGGAACGTACTAGCGGGAGGGCTAGGAGTCGGGGAGCTGTTTTTT.

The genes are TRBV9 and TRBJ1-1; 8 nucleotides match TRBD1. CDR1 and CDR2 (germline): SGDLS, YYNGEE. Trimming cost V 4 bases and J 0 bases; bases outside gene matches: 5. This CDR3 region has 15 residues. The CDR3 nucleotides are TGTGCCAGCAGCCAGGACAGGGTACTGAACACTGAAGCTTTCTTT. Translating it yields CASSQDRVLNTEAFF.

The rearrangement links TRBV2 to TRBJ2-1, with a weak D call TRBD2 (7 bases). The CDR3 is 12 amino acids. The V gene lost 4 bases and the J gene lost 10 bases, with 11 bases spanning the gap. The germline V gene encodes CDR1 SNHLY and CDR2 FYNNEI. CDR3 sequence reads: CASSAGGPEQFF. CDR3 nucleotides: TGTGCCAGCAGTGCGGGGGGCCCCGAGCAGTTCTTC.

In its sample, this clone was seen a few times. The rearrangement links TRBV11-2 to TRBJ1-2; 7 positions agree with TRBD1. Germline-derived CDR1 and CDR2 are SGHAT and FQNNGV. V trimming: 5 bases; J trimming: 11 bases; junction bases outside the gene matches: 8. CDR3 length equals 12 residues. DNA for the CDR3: TGTGCCAGCAGCCTGGGGACAGATTCGTACACCTTC. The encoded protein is CASSLGTDSYTF.

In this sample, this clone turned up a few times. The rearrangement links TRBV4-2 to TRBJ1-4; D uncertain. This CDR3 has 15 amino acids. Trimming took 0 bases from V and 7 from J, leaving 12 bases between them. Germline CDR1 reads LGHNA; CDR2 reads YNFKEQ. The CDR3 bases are TGTGCCAGCAGCCAAGACGCGGTGACGGGTGAAAAACTGTTTTTT. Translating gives CASSQDAVTGEKLFF.